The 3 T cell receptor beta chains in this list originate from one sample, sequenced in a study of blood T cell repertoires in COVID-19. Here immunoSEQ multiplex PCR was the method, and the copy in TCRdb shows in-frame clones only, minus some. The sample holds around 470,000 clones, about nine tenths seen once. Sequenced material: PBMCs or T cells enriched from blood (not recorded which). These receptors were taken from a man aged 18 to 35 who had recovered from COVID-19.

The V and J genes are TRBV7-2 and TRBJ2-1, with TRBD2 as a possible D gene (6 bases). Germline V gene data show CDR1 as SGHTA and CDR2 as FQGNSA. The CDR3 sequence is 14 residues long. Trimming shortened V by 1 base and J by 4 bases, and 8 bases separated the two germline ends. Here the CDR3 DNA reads TGTGCCAGCAGCTTAGGCGGGATTTACAATGAGCAGTTCTTC. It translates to CASSLGGIYNEQFF.

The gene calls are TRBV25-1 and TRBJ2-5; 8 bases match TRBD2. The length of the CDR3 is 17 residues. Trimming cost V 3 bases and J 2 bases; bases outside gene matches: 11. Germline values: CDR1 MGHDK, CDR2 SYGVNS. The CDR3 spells CASSDPRGGRGQETQYF. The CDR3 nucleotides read TGTGCCAGCAGTGACCCCCGGGGGGGTAGGGGGCAAGAGACCCAGTACTTC.

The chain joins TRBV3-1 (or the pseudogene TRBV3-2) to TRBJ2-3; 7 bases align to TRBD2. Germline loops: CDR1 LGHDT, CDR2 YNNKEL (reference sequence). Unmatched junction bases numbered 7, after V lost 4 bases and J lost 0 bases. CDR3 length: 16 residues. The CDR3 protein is CASSRYISGSTDTQYF. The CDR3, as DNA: TGTGCCAGCAGCCGTTATATTAGCGGGAGCACAGATACGCAGTATTTT.